The 30 T cell receptor beta chains below all came from one sample that was sequenced in a study of blood T cells in healthy people across ages. The use of a sample-barcoded 5' primer and a J-beta primer mix characterized a second PCR of 7 to 11 cycles. A single record per CDR3 protein comes from TCRdb applying MiXCR to the 5' RACE reads. There are fewer than 800,000 distinct CDR3 sequences in the sample; roughly 32% occur only once, and 15% lies in the top ten. The specimen sequenced was blood. The source of these receptors is a woman aged 80 or older in good health.

This clonotype was seen a few times. A much larger clone differs from this one at a single base, so this may be a read error. V is TRBV7-8 and J is TRBJ2-3; the D gene is possibly TRBD1 (6 bases). Germline V gene data show CDR1 as SGHVS and CDR2 as FQNEAQ. V was cut by 0 bases and J by 14 bases, with 12 bases left in between. This CDR3 region has 12 residues. The DNA of the CDR3 is TGTGCCAGCAGCTTAGCCCTAGGACAGAGGTATTTT. Protein sequence: CASSLALGQRYF.

As regards this clonotype: This sequence may be a read error, since a much larger clone differs from it by one base. The chain links TRBV27 to TRBJ2-7; TRBD1 matches 8 bases. There are 14 residues in the CDR3. The V gene's germline CDR1 is MNHEY and CDR2 SMNVEV (reference sequence). V lost 5 bases, J lost 7 bases, and 10 bases stayed unmatched. The CDR3 spells CASSPGQVRNEQYF. The CDR3 DNA reads TGTGCCAGCAGTCCGGGACAGGTACGGAATGAGCAGTACTTC.

The CDR3: CSAPRGGLRDEQFF. In DNA, the CDR3 is TGCAGTGCACCCCGTGGGGGGCTTCGGGATGAGCAGTTCTTC. The V call is TRBV20-1, the J call TRBJ2-1; D is tentatively TRBD1 or TRBD2 (6 bases each). V lost 6 bases to trimming and J lost 8 bases, with 20 bases between them. Germline assignment: CDR1 DFQATT and CDR2 SNEGSKA (reference sequence). This CDR3 is 14 amino acids long.

The table lists this clonotype with many counts. This rearrangement joins TRBV29-1 to TRBJ1-1; 7 bases map to TRBD1. Germline assignment: CDR1 SQVTM and CDR2 ANQGSEA. V shed 4 bases, J shed 2 bases, and the junction held 7 bases outside the gene matches. The CDR3 totals 14 residues. CDR3 bases: TGCAGCGTTGTATCGGGACAGATCAACACTGAAGCTTTCTTT. It yields the protein CSVVSGQINTEAFF.

V is TRBV10-3 and J is TRBJ1-2; the D is unclear. V lost 6 bases, J lost 3 bases, and 2 bases lay in between. Germline-derived CDR1 and CDR2 are ENHRY and SYGVKD. The CDR3 consists of 10 residues. In DNA, the CDR3 is TGTGCCATCAGCGACTATGGCTACACCTTC. Amino acids: CAISDYGYTF.

The rearrangement uses TRBV20-1 and TRBJ2-3; D may be TRBD1 or TRBD2 (5 bases each). With 3 bases removed from V and 1 base from J, the gap between germline ends came to 23 bases. The CDR3 contains 18 residues. Germline assignment: CDR1 DFQATT and CDR2 SNEGSKA (reference sequence). The CDR3 DNA follows: TGCAGTGCTAGGATGGGACCAGCGCTTACGTTGGGCACAGATACGCAGTATTTT. Protein: CSARMGPALTLGTDTQYF.

This clonotype has a count of ten or more. This rearrangement joins TRBV5-1 to TRBJ2-7, with no clear D. Germline-derived CDR1 and CDR2 are SGHRS and YFSETQ. The CDR3 totals 14 residues. With 0 bases removed from V and 2 bases from J, the gap between germline ends came to 9 bases. CDR3 loop: CASSLVGRPYEQYF. The CDR3 DNA reads as TGCGCCAGCAGCTTGGTCGGCAGGCCCTACGAGCAGTACTTC.

This clonotype was recorded once. The J gene is TRBJ1-6, the V gene TRBV7-2; no clear D. The CDR3 covers 19 residues. The germline V gene encodes CDR1 SGHTA and CDR2 FQGNSA. V was trimmed by 1 base and J by 0 bases, leaving 16 bases between them. The CDR3 sequence is CASSLGLGGLGSYNSPLHF. The CDR3 coding sequence is TGTGCCAGCAGCTTAGGATTAGGCGGCCTCGGCTCCTATAATTCACCCCTCCACTTT.

The J gene is TRBJ2-3, the V gene TRBV3-1; TRBD1 aligns across 10 bases. Germline-derived CDR1 and CDR2 are LGHDT and YNNKEL (reference sequence). V gave up 1 base and J gave up 6 bases; unmatched junction bases: 7. The CDR3 sequence is 16 residues long. DNA for the CDR3: TGTGCCAGCAGCCAAGGACAGGGGGCAAGGGAGGATACGCAGTATTTT. Translated, it gives CASSQGQGAREDTQYF.

On this clonotype itself: This may be a read error: a much more frequent sequence differs by one nucleotide. CDR3 amino acids: CAGTDGGGDQPQHF. The CDR3 DNA follows: TGTGCCGGCACCGACGGGGGGGGCGATCAGCCCCAGCATTTT. The chain has TRBV6-2 or TRBV6-3 and TRBJ1-5; perhaps TRBD1 as D (6 bases). CDR1 MNHEY and CDR2 SVGEGT come from the germline V gene. The CDR3 sequence is 14 residues long. V gave up 11 bases and J gave up 5 bases, with 19 bases separating them.

This chain links TRBV7-2 with TRBJ2-7; 7 bases match TRBD2. In germline, CDR1 is SGHTA, CDR2 FQGNSA. Germline trimming cut 4 bases from V and 4 bases from J; bases unmatched to any gene: 13. This CDR3 contains 16 residues. The CDR3 reads CASSSQRGRAEYEQYF. In DNA form, the CDR3 reads TGTGCCAGCAGCTCGCAGAGAGGGAGGGCAGAATACGAGCAGTACTTC.

This rearrangement joins TRBV20-1 to TRBJ1-6; TRBD1 might be the D (6 bases). Trimming removed 1 base at V and 7 bases at J, with 8 bases between. The CDR3 has 13 amino acids. The germline gives CDR1 DFQATT, CDR2 SNEGSKA (reference sequence). Written as DNA, the CDR3 is TGCAGTGCTAGAGGGACAGAAAATTCACCCCTCCACTTT. This sequence encodes CSARGTENSPLHF.

This clonotype was recorded many times. The chain is built from TRBV7-3 and TRBJ1-4; TRBD1 aligns across 10 bases. Germline values: CDR1 SGHTA, CDR2 FQGTGA. The junction had 11 bases not matched to a gene; V was cut back by 4 bases and J by 12 bases. The CDR3 length is 15 residues. CDR3 coding DNA: TGTGCCAGCAGCTCAGCCGGGGACAGGGGCCCTCAACTGTTTTTT. Protein product: CASSSAGDRGPQLFF.

This clonotype was counted at least ten times. This sequence joins TRBV29-1 and TRBJ1-2; TRBD1 is a possible D gene (5 bases). There are 13 residues in the CDR3. The V and J ends lost 5 bases and 0 bases respectively, with 10 bases between them. Per the germline V gene, CDR1 is SQVTM and CDR2 is ANQGSEA. The CDR3 protein is CSVRDGPNYGYTF. CDR3 nucleotide sequence: TGCAGCGTTAGGGACGGACCTAACTATGGCTACACCTTC.

The rearrangement joins TRBV3-1 to TRBJ1-1; 12 positions agree with TRBD1. J gave up 7 bases and V 4 bases, and 7 bases lay outside the gene matches. The CDR3 is 15 residues long. Germline CDR1 is LGHDT and CDR2 is YNNKEL (reference sequence). CDR3 sequence: CASSLHRDRGLEAFF. CDR3 sequence (DNA): TGTGCCAGCAGCCTACACCGGGACAGGGGGCTTGAAGCTTTCTTT. The whole variable domain, filled in from reference TRBV3-1 and TRBJ1-1, reads DTAVSQTPKYLVTQMGNDKSIKCEQNLGHDTMYWYKQDSKKFLKIMFSYNNKELIINETVPNRFSPKSPDKAHLNLHINSLELGDSAVYFCASSLHRDRGLEAFFGQGTRLTVV.

The CDR3 DNA sequence: TGTGCCACCAGCGGACTAGCGGTCTACAATGAGCAGTTCTTC. Its translation is CATSGLAVYNEQFF. The V gene is TRBV25-1, the J gene TRBJ2-1, with 10 bases lining up with TRBD2. There are 14 residues in the CDR3. Germline V CDR1 and CDR2: MGHDK, SYGVNS. V shed 10 bases, J shed 3 bases, and the junction held 6 bases outside the gene matches.

This clonotype was recorded many times. V usage is TRBV19 and J usage is TRBJ2-3; 7 bases are shared with TRBD1. The CDR3 has 14 residues. The germline gives CDR1 LNHDA, CDR2 SQIVND (reference sequence). With V trimmed by 5 bases and J by 3 bases, 5 bases remained unmatched. Here the CDR3 reads CASSLGQATDTQYF. The CDR3 region has the DNA TGTGCCAGTAGTTTAGGACAGGCGACAGATACGCAGTATTTT.

The gene calls are TRBV18 and TRBJ1-1; TRBD1 is a possible D gene (6 bases). Trimming pared 4 bases from V and 4 bases from J, leaving 16 bases between. This CDR3 has 15 residues. From germline, CDR1 is KGHSH and CDR2 LQKENI. The CDR3 loop reads CASSLNNREGTEAFF. CDR3 nucleotide sequence: TGTGCCAGCTCACTGAACAACAGGGAGGGCACTGAAGCTTTCTTT.

This clonotype was recorded many times. The chain is built from TRBV6-5 and TRBJ2-7; 11 bases align to TRBD2. The CDR3 loop spans 17 amino acids. V lost 0 bases to trimming and J lost 5 bases; unmatched junction nucleotides: 9. CDR1 and CDR2 (germline): MNHEY, SVGAGI. Written as DNA, the CDR3 is TGTGCCAGCAGTTACTCGAATCTGCTAGCGGGGGGTCACGAGCAGTACTTC. Its translation is CASSYSNLLAGGHEQYF.

This clonotype has a count of ten or more. The chain links TRBV6-5 to TRBJ2-5; 7 bases are shared with TRBD1. CDR1 and CDR2 (germline): MNHEY, SVGAGI. V shed 6 bases and J 9 bases; nucleotides not matched to a gene: 13. This CDR3 comprises 14 residues. The CDR3 DNA reads TGTGCCAGCAGCCGGGACAGTAGAATCTGGGCCCAGTACTTC. Its protein is CASSRDSRIWAQYF.

This clonotype was counted only a few times. A clone one base away is much larger, so this may be a read error. This chain connects TRBV20-1 to TRBJ2-1; 8 bases map to TRBD2. The J segment lost 3 bases and the V segment lost 6 bases, leaving 10 bases of the junction unmatched. CDR1 is DFQATT, CDR2 SNEGSKA, per germline (reference sequence). The CDR3 extends over 15 amino acids. This chain's CDR3 is CSAENMGTSYNEQFF. The DNA for the CDR3 is TGCAGTGCCGAAAACATGGGGACTAGCTACAATGAGCAGTTCTTC.

The genes are TRBV20-1 and TRBJ2-5; 8 bases fit TRBD1. The CDR3 contains 13 residues. V dropped 3 bases and J dropped 5; count of bases not matched to a gene: 5. Germline CDR1 DFQATT, CDR2 SNEGSKA (reference sequence). The CDR3 region is CSARRTGRETQYF. CDR3 in DNA: TGCAGTGCTAGGCGGACAGGGCGGGAGACCCAGTACTTC.

In its sample, this clonotype was seen many times. V and J are TRBV12-3 or TRBV12-4 and TRBJ1-6, with unresolved D. This CDR3 spans 13 amino acids. V was clipped by 6 bases and J by 8 bases, with 11 bases between them. The CDR3 nucleotides are TGTGCCAGCAGCAGAGACTTTGATTCACCCCTCCACTTT. Amino acid sequence: CASSRDFDSPLHF.

This clonotype was seen at least ten times. This chain links TRBV11-1 with TRBJ2-5; no reliable D call. This CDR3 comprises 13 residues. Looked up from germline, CDR1 is SGHAT and CDR2 is FQDESV (reference sequence). The ends were cut back, 3 bases at V and 5 bases at J, with 10 bases in the middle. CDR3 sequence: CASSFGHGETQYF. The CDR3 DNA sequence: TGTGCCAGCAGCTTTGGCCACGGGGAGACCCAGTACTTC.

As to this clonotype: A much larger clonotype is one base distant, so this may be a read error. The chain recombines TRBV5-8 with TRBJ2-5; D is perhaps TRBD2 (6 bases). The CDR3 runs to 14 residues. Germline V gives CDR1 SGHTS, CDR2 YDEGEE. The CDR3 bases are TGTGCCAGCAGCACGGGACTTTCCGGGGAGACCCAGCACTTC. This sequence encodes CASSTGLSGETQHF. The full variable domain, in which reference TRBV5-8 and TRBJ2-5 provide the parts outside the CDR3, is EAGVTQSPTHLIKTRGQQATLRCSPISGHTSVYWYQQALGLGLQFLLWYDEGEERNRGNFPPRFSGRQFPNYSSELNVNALELEDSALYLCASSTGLSGETQHFGPGTRLLVL.

Many counts were recorded for this clonotype. The genes are TRBV7-9 and TRBJ1-2, with D possibly matching TRBD1 (6 bases). The germline V gene has CDR1 SEHNR and CDR2 FQNEAQ (reference sequence). The CDR3 totals 14 residues. The germline V and J ends were trimmed by 5 bases and 8 bases, with 18 bases remaining between them. As DNA, the CDR3 is TGTGCCAGCAGCCAGGTCGTTCGGGGGGGCGGCTACACCTTC. This codes for CASSQVVRGGGYTF.

The J gene is TRBJ1-4, the V gene TRBV27; no clear D gene. V dropped 5 bases and J dropped 4 bases, with 8 bases sitting between them. There are 13 residues in the CDR3. CDR1 and CDR2 from the germline V gene are MNHEY and SMNVEV (reference sequence). As DNA, the CDR3 is TGTGCCAGCAGTCCGCAGCGTAATGAAAAACTGTTTTTT. Protein: CASSPQRNEKLFF.

There are many counts of this clonotype. J is TRBJ2-7 and V is TRBV30, with 9 bases identical to TRBD1. CDR3 length equals 17 residues. Germline CDR1 and CDR2: GTSNPN and SVGIG (reference sequence). V lost 2 bases, J lost 0 bases, and 11 bases stayed unmatched. CDR3 in amino acids: CAWSPYRDRVYSYEQYF. The CDR3 DNA follows: TGTGCCTGGAGTCCTTACCGGGACAGGGTTTACTCCTACGAGCAGTACTTC.

CDR3 amino acids: CASSHPGDPHGYTF. In DNA, the CDR3 is TGTGCCAGCAGCCATCCAGGGGACCCACATGGCTACACCTTC. The J gene is TRBJ1-2, the V gene TRBV7-9; TRBD1 might be the D (6 bases). V shed 5 bases and J shed 6 bases, with 16 bases lying between them. The CDR3 consists of 14 residues. In germline, CDR1 is SEHNR, CDR2 FQNEAQ (reference sequence).

This clonotype appeared many times. A much larger clone lies a single base off, so this may be a read error. This chain joins TRBV20-1 and TRBJ2-7; 11 nucleotides match TRBD1. The CDR3 sequence is 16 residues long. V lost 6 bases, J lost 7 bases, and 17 bases stayed unmatched. Germline loops: CDR1 DFQATT, CDR2 SNEGSKA (reference sequence). The chain's CDR3 is CSAHPLGTGGYNEQYF. The CDR3 DNA is TGCAGTGCCCATCCCCTCGGGACAGGGGGATACAATGAGCAGTACTTC.